A selection of T cell receptor beta chains follows, all from one sample in a study of T cells in Graves' hyperthyroidism and ophthalmopathy. TCRdb passed the multiplex PCR reads through MiXCR, listing each CDR3 protein once. The sample shows around 450,000 distinct CDR3 sequences, approximately 15% of them seen only once. Sequencing was done on a sample of blood. These receptor sequences come from a woman aged 18-29 years with Graves' hyperthyroidism. CDR3s include the opening cysteine and the closing phenylalanine or tryptophan. D genes are given only for firm matches. Rows may omit the clone size; those that give it use once, few, many or a size class.

v_call: TRBV7-3; d_call: TRBD2; clone_size: many; j_call: TRBJ2-3; cdr3_nt: TGTGCCAGCAGCCTAGCGGGGGGGACGGCAGATACGCAGTATTTT; cdr3_aa: CASSLAGGTADTQYF
v_call: TRBV28; d_call: .; clone_size: many; j_call: TRBJ1-2; cdr3_nt: TGTGCCAGCAGACTTGGGGGGGCTCGCAACTATGGCTACACCTTC; cdr3_aa: CASRLGGARNYGYTF
v_call: TRBV2; d_call: TRBD1; clone_size: many; j_call: TRBJ1-4; cdr3_nt: TGTGCCAGCAGTGACGGTTTCCCAGGGGGCGTTGAAAAACTGTTTTTT; cdr3_aa: CASSDGFPGGVEKLFF
v_call: TRBV9; d_call: TRBD1; clone_size: .; j_call: TRBJ2-2; cdr3_nt: TGTGCCAGCAGCGTTCGACAGGGACCGGACCCTGGGAACACCGGGGAGCTGTTTTTT; cdr3_aa: CASSVRQGPDPGNTGELFF
v_call: TRBV3-1; d_call: .; clone_size: few; j_call: TRBJ2-4; cdr3_nt: TGTGCCAGCAGCCAAGATGAAGGTGCGATTCAGTACTTC; cdr3_aa: CASSQDEGAIQYF
v_call: TRBV24-1; d_call: TRBD2; clone_size: many; j_call: TRBJ2-2; cdr3_nt: TGTGCCACCAGTGATAGCGGGAGGGACACCGGGGAGCTGTTTTTT; cdr3_aa: CATSDSGRDTGELFF
v_call: TRBV10-1; d_call: .; clone_size: .; j_call: TRBJ1-2; cdr3_nt: TGCGCCAGCATCGGGCCACCCTACGGCTACACCTTC; cdr3_aa: CASIGPPYGYTF
v_call: TRBV11-2; d_call: TRBD2; clone_size: many; j_call: TRBJ2-3; cdr3_nt: TGTGCCAGCAGCGAGACTAGCGGGAGGGCAGATACGCAGTATTTT; cdr3_aa: CASSETSGRADTQYF
v_call: TRBV11-2; d_call: .; clone_size: many; j_call: TRBJ2-1; cdr3_nt: TGTGCCAGCAGCTTAGACTACCCCAATGAGCAGTTCTTC; cdr3_aa: CASSLDYPNEQFF
v_call: TRBV18; d_call: .; clone_size: .; j_call: TRBJ2-3; cdr3_nt: TGTGCCAGCTCACCAGCACAGGGTGCAGATACGCAGTATTTT; cdr3_aa: CASSPAQGADTQYF